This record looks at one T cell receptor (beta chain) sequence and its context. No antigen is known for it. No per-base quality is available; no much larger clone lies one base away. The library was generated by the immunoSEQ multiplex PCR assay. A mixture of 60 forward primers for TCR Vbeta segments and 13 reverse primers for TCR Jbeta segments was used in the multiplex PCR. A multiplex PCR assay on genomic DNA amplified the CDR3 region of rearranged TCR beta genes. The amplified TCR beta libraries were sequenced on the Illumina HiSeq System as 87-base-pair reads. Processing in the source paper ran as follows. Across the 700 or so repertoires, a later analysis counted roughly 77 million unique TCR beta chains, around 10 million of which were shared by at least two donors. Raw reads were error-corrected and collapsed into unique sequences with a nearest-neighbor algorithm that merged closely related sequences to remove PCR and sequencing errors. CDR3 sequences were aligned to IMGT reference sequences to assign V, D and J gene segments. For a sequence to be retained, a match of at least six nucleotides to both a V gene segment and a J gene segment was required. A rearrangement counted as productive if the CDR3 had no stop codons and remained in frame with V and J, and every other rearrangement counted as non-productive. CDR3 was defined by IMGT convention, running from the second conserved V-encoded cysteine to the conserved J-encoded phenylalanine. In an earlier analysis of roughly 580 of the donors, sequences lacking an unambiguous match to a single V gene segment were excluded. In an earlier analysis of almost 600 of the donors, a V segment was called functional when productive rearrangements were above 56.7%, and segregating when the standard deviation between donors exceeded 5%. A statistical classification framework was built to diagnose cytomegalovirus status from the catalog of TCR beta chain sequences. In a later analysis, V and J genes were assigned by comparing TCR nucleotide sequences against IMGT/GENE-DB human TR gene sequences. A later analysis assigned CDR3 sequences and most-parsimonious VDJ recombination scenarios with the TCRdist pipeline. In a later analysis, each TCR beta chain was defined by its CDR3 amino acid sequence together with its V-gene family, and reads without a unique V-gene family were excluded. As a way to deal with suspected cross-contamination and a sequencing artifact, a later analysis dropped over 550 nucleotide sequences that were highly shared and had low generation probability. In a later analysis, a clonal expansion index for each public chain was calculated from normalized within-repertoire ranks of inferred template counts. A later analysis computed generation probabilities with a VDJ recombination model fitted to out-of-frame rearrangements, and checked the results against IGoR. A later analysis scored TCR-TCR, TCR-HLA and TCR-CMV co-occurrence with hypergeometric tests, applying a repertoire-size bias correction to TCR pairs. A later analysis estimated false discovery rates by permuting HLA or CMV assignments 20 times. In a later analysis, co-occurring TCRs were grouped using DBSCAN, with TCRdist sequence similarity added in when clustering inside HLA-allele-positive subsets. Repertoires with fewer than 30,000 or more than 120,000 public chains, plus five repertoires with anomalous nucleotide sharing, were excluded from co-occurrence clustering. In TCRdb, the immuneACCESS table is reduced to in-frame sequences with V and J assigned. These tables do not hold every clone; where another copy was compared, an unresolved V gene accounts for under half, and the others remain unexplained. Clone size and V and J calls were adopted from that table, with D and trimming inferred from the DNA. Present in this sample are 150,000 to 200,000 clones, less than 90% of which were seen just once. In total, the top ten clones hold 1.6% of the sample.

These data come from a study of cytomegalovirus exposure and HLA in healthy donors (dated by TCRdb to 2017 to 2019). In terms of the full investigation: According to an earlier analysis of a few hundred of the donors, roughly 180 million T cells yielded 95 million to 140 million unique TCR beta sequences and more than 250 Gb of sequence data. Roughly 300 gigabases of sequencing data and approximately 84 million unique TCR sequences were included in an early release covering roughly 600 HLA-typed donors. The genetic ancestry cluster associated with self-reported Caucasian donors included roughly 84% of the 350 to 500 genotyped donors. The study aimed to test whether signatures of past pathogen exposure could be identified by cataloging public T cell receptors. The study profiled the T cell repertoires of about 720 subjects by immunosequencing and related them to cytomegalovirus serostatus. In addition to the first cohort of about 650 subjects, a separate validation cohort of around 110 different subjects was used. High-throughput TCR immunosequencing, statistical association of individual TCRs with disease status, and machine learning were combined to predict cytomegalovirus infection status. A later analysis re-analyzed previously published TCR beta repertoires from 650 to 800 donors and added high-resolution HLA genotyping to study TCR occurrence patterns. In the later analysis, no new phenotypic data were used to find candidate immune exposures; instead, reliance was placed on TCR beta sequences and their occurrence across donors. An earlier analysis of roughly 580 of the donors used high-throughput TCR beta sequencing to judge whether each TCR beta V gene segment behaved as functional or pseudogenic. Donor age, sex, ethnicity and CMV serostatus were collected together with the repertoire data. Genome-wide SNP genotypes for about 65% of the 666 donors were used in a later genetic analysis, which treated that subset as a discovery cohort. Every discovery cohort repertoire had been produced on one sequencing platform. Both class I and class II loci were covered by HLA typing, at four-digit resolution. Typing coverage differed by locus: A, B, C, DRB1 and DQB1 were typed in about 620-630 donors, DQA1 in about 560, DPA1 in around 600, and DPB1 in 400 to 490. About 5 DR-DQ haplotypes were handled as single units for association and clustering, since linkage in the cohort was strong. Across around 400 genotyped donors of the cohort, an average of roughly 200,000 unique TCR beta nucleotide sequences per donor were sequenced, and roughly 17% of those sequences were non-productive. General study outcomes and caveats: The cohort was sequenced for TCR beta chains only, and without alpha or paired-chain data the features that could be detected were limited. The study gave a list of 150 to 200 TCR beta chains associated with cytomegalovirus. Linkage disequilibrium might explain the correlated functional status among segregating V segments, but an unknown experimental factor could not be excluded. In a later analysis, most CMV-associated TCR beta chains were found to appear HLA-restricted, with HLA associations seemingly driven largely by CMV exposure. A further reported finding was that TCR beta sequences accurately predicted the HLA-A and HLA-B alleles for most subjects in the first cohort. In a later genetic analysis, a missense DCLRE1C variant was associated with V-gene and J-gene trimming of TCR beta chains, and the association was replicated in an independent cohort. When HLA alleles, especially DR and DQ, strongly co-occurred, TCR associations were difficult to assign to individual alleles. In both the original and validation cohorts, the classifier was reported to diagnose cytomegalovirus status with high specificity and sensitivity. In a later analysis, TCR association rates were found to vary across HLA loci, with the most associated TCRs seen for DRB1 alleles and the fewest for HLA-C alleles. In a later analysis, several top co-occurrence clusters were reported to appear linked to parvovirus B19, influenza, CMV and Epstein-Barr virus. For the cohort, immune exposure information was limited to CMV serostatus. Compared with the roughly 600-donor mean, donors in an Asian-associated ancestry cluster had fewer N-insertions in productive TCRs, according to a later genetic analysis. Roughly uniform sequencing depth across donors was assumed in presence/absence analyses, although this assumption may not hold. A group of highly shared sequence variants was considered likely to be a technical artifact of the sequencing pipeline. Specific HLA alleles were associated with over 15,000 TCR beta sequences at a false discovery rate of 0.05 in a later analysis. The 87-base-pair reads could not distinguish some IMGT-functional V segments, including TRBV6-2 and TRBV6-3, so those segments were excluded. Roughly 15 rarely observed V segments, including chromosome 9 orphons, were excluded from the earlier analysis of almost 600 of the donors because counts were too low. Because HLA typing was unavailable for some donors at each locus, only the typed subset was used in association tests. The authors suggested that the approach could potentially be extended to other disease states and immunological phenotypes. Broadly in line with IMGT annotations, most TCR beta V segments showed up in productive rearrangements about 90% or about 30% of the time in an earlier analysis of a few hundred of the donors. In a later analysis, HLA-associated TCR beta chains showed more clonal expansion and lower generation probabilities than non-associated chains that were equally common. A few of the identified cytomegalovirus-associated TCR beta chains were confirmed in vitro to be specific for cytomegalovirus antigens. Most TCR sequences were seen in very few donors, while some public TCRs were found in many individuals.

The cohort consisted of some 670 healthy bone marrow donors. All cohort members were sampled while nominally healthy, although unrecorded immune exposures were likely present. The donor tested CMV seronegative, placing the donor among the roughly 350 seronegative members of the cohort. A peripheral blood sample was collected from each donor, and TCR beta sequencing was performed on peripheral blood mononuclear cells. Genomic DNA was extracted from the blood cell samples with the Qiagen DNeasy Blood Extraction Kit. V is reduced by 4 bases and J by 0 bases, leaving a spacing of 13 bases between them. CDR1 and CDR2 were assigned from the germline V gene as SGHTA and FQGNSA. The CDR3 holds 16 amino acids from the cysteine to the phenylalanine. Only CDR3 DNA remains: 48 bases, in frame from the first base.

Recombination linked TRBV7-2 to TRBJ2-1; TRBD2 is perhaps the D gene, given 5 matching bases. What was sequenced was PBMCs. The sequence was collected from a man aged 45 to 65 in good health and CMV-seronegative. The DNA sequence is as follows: TGTGCCAGCAGCTGGGCTAGCCTTAGCTCCTACAATGAGCAGTTCTTC. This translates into CASSWASLSSYNEQFF. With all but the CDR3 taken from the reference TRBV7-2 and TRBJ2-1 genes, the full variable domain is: GAGVSQSPSNKVTEKGKDVELRCDPISGHTALYWYRQSLGQGLEFLIYFQGNSAPDKSGLPSDRFSAERTGGSVSTLTIQRTQQEDSAVYLCASSWASLSSYNEQFFGPGTRLTVL.